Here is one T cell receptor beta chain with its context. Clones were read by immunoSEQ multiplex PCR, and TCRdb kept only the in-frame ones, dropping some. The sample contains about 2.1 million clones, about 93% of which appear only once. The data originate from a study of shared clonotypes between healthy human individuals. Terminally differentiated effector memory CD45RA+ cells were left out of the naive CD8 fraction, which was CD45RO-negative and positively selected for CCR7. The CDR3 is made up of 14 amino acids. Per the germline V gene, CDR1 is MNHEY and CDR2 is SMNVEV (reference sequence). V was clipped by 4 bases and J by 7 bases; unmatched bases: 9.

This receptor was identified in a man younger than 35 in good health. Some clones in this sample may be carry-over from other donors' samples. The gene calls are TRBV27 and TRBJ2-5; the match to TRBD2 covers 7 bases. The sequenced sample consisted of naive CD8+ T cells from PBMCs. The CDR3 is CASSSGGRVGTQYF. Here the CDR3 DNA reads TGTGCCAGCAGTTCCGGCGGGAGAGTGGGGACCCAGTACTTC.